The next 20 T cell receptor beta chains were all read from a single sample in a study of beta chain features in type 1 diabetes. Expressed TCRB transcripts got sequenced, as all isolated RNA was reverse transcribed. TCRdb's copy holds only in-frame clones and misses some; the assay was immunoSEQ multiplex PCR. The table lists about 240,000 clones, about 25% of them singletons. Sequencing was performed on central memory CD4+ T cells from blood. These receptors all come from a man aged 25-40 years in good health.

This chain links TRBV10-3 with TRBJ1-2, with 7 positions matching TRBD1. Germline V gene data show CDR1 as ENHRY and CDR2 as SYGVKD. V was clipped by 10 bases and J by 4 bases; unmatched bases: 9. This CDR3 region has 13 residues. The CDR3 DNA follows: TGTGCCACCCGTGGGACAGATGGCTATGGCTACACCTTC. Protein product: CATRGTDGYGYTF.

This clone has only a few counts. The chain recombines TRBV5-1 with TRBJ2-7; D perhaps matches TRBD1 (5 bases). CDR1 and CDR2 from the germline V gene are SGHRS and YFSETQ. The germline V and J ends were trimmed by 4 bases and 3 bases, with 14 bases remaining between them. This CDR3 region has 14 residues. The DNA of the CDR3 is TGCGCCAGCAGCCCCACGGGCGGACACTACGAGCAGTACTTC. The encoded protein is CASSPTGGHYEQYF.

The genes are TRBV27 and TRBJ1-2; 9 positions agree with TRBD1. V lost 5 bases, J lost 4 bases, and 11 bases stayed unmatched. The CDR3 consists of 16 residues. Germline loops: CDR1 MNHEY, CDR2 SMNVEV (reference sequence). This CDR3 reads CASSPTLGQGGYGYTF. In DNA form, the CDR3 reads TGTGCCAGCAGTCCCACTCTGGGACAGGGCGGCTATGGCTACACCTTC.

This clone was counted a few times. V usage is TRBV6-1 and J usage is TRBJ2-5; tentatively, D is TRBD1 (5 bases). The germline V gene encodes CDR1 MNHNS and CDR2 SASEGT. This CDR3 contains 12 residues. Between the trimmed V and J ends, which lost 1 base and 10 bases, there was a span of 10 bases. The CDR3, as DNA: TGTGCCAGCAGTGAAGTCAGGGCCAACCAGTACTTC. Translating gives CASSEVRANQYF.

The table lists this clone with a few counts. The chain employs TRBV6-4 and TRBJ2-1; 10 bases are a match to TRBD2. This CDR3 has 15 residues. CDR1 MRHNA and CDR2 SNTAGT come from the germline V gene. The trim removed 5 bases at V and 3 bases at J, leaving 4 bases unmatched. Here the CDR3 DNA reads TGTGCCAGCAGTTTCCTAGCGGGGGACTACAATGAGCAGTTCTTC. It codes for CASSFLAGDYNEQFF.

The rearrangement links TRBV29-1 to TRBJ2-5; D not resolved. CDR3 size: 12 residues. CDR1 is SQVTM and CDR2 is ANQGSEA in the germline V gene. Deletions cut 7 bases from V and 5 bases from J, with 14 bases between. CDR3 in amino acids: CSAGLPRETQYF. The CDR3 bases are TGCAGCGCAGGCCTGCCCCGGGAGACCCAGTACTTC.

The gene calls are TRBV4-1 and TRBJ2-1, with TRBD2 identical over 13 bases. Germline assignment: CDR1 MGHRA and CDR2 YSYEKL. This CDR3 comprises 17 residues. The junction had 8 bases not matched to a gene; V was cut back by 4 bases and J by 5 bases. CDR3 protein: CASSPPRTSGRHNEQFF. The CDR3 DNA follows: TGCGCCAGCAGCCCCCCCCGGACTAGCGGGAGACACAATGAGCAGTTCTTC.

The count of this clone is one. The J gene is TRBJ2-7, the V gene TRBV15; TRBD1 is a possible D gene (6 bases). V was clipped by 3 bases and J by 0 bases, with 9 bases between them. CDR1 and CDR2 from the germline V gene are LNHNV and YYDKDF (reference sequence). The CDR3 is 14 amino acids. DNA for the CDR3: TGTGCCACCAGCAGTCAGGGGTTCTCCTACGAGCAGTACTTC. Translated, it gives CATSSQGFSYEQYF.

The CDR3 nucleotides read TGTGCCAGCAGTGCCCCGGGGGTTAGAGGGAAGATCTACGAGCAGTACTTC. Protein: CASSAPGVRGKIYEQYF. The gene calls are TRBV6-1 and TRBJ2-7, with D perhaps TRBD2 (6 bases). CDR1 and CDR2 from the germline V gene are MNHNS and SASEGT. Trimming cost V 4 bases and J 3 bases, with 22 bases left between them. The CDR3 is 17 residues long.

J is TRBJ2-5 and V is TRBV12-2. TRBV12-2 is shown as a pseudogene. The CDR3 totals 14 residues. The CDR3 sequence is CASRLGQPQETQYF. The CDR3 DNA is TGTGCAAGTCGCTTAGGGCAGCCCCAAGAGACCCAGTACTTC.

The chain links TRBV10-1 to TRBJ2-1; weak D call: TRBD1 (6 bases). CDR3 length: 15 amino acids. Per germline, CDR1 WNHNN and CDR2 SYGVQD (reference sequence). The V and J ends lost 1 base and 4 bases respectively, with 11 bases between them. CDR3 residues: CASSELGQSYNEQFF. CDR3 nucleotide sequence: TGCGCCAGCAGTGAGTTGGGACAATCTTACAATGAGCAGTTCTTC.

This clone was detected a few times. The V and J genes are TRBV5-1 and TRBJ1-1, with D maybe TRBD1 (5 bases). V lost 0 bases to trimming and J lost 4 bases, with 10 bases between them. The CDR3 has 14 amino acids. Germline V lookup: CDR1 SGHRS, CDR2 YFSETQ. The CDR3 here is CASSLGGGVTEAFF. CDR3 nucleotides: TGCGCCAGCAGCTTGGGTGGGGGTGTCACTGAAGCTTTCTTT.

In this sample, this clone turned up a few times. A far more abundant clone sits one base away, making this likely a read error. The J gene is TRBJ2-2, the V gene TRBV30, with D possibly being TRBD2 (6 bases). This CDR3 contains 11 residues. The germline gives CDR1 GTSNPN, CDR2 SVGIG (reference sequence). The CDR3 loop is CAWSPTRELVF. The CDR3 DNA reads as TGTGCCTGGAGCCCTACCCGGGAGCTGGTTTTT.

This chain links TRBV6-5 with TRBJ1-1; D is ambiguous. Germline V gives CDR1 MNHEY, CDR2 SVGAGI. This CDR3 region has 16 residues. With 2 bases removed from V and 0 bases from J, the gap between germline ends came to 13 bases. The CDR3 sequence is CASSYPGGTMNTEAFF. The CDR3 DNA follows: TGTGCCAGCAGTTACCCGGGAGGTACGATGAACACTGAAGCTTTCTTT.

This clone has a handful of counts. A much larger clone sits a single nucleotide away, making a read error possible. The genes are TRBV11-3 and TRBJ2-3, with D tentatively TRBD2 (5 bases). In germline, CDR1 is SGHNT, CDR2 YENEEA. Trimming shortened V by 5 bases and J by 4 bases, and 7 bases separated the two germline ends. The CDR3 spans 12 residues. The CDR3 sequence: CASSRSADTQYF. CDR3 coding DNA: TGTGCCAGCAGCCGTAGCGCAGATACGCAGTATTTT.

The chain is built from TRBV5-6 and TRBJ1-5; unclear D gene. This CDR3 is built from 13 residues. The germline V gene encodes CDR1 SGHDT and CDR2 YYEEEE. V was trimmed by 2 bases and J by 2 bases, leaving 5 bases between them. The CDR3 region has the DNA TGTGCCAGCAGCTTTACAGGCAATCAGCCCCAGCATTTT. This codes for CASSFTGNQPQHF.

This chain joins TRBV7-9 and TRBJ2-1, with unresolved D. The CDR3 has 16 amino acids. Trimming removed 3 bases at V and 2 bases at J, with 14 bases between. Looked up from germline, CDR1 is SEHNR and CDR2 is FQNEAQ (reference sequence). The CDR3 protein is CASSFRLGTTYNEQFF. CDR3 sequence (DNA): TGTGCCAGCAGCTTCAGGCTAGGCACTACCTACAATGAGCAGTTCTTC.

Points on this clone: Distinct nucleotide sequences in the sample also encode this CDR3. This chain uses TRBV9 with TRBJ2-1; TRBD1 matches at 7 bases. The germline CDR1 and CDR2 sequences are SGDLS and YYNGEE. The V and J ends lost 4 bases and 2 bases, in that order; junction bases with no gene match: 6. The CDR3 runs 15 residues. CDR3 region: CASSPRDRPYNEQFF. The CDR3 DNA sequence: TGTGCCAGCAGCCCCCGGGACAGACCCTACAATGAGCAGTTCTTC. The whole variable domain, remainder taken from reference TRBV9 and TRBJ2-1, is DSGVTQTPKHLITATGQRVTLRCSPRSGDLSVYWYQQSLDQGLQFLIQYYNGEERAKGNILERFSAQQFPDLHSELNLSSLELGDSALYFCASSPRDRPYNEQFFGPGTRLTVL.

V and J are TRBV18 and TRBJ1-5; 8 positions agree with TRBD1. The CDR3 consists of 14 residues. J lost 6 bases, V lost 4 bases, and 5 bases had no gene match. Germline V gene sequence: CDR1 KGHSH, CDR2 LQKENI. DNA for the CDR3: TGTGCCAGCTCACTAGGGGGACAGGCTCAGCCCCAGCATTTT. It codes for CASSLGGQAQPQHF.

This clone was observed a few times. The chain links TRBV10-3 to TRBJ2-7; the D is unclear. Germline V gene data show CDR1 as ENHRY and CDR2 as SYGVKD. The V and J ends lost 3 bases and 5 bases respectively, with 14 bases between them. CDR3 length equals 14 residues. The CDR3 DNA reads as TGTGCCATCAGTGATCGGCAGGCTGGCCACGAGCAGTACTTC. Translating it yields CAISDRQAGHEQYF.